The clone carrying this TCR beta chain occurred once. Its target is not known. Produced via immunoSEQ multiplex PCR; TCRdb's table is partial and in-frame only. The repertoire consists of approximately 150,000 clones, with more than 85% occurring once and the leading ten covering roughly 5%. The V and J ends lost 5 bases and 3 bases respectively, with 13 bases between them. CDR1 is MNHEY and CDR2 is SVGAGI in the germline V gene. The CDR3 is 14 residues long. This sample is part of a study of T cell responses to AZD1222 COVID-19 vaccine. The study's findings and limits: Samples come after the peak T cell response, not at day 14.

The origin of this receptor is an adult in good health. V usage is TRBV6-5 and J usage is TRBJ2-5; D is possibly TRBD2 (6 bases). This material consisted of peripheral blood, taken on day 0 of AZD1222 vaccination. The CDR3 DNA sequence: TGTGCCAGCAGTCCCAGCTGGGGGGAAGAGACCCAGTACTTC. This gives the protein CASSPSWGEETQYF.